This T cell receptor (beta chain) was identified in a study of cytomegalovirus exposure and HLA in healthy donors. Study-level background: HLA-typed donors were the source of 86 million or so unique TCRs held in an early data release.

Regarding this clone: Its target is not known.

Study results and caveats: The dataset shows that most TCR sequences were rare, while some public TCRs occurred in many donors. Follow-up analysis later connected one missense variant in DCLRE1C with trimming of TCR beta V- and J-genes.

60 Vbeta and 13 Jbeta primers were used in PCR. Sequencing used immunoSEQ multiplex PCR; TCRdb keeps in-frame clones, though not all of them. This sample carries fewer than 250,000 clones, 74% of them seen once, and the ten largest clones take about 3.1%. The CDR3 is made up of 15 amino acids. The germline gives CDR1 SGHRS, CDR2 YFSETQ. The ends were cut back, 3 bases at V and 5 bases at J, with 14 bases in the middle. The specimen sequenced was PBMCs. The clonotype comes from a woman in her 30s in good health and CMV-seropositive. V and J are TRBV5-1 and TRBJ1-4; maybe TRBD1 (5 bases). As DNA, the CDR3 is TGCGCCAGCAGCTCCCGGGACGCGGGAAATGAAAAACTGTTTTTT. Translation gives CASSSRDAGNEKLFF.